This T cell receptor beta chain was observed in a study of T-cell reconstitution after alpha-beta-depleted transplantation in children. Overall study results and limits: It was reported that alpha-beta T cells came from several hundred expanded graft clones (about two months after transplant).

Germline assignment: CDR1 SGHRS and CDR2 YFSETQ. This CDR3 spans 14 amino acids. Trimming pared 0 bases from V and 6 bases from J, leaving 12 bases between. For this clonotype: Its antigen is not known.

Using unique molecular identifiers, the investigators prepared the TCRbeta library. TCRdb re-derived calls from the PCR reads in MiXCR, one entry per CDR3 protein. The table has about 980,000 distinct CDR3 sequences, around 30% seen once. Sample: PBMCs, mostly from graft donor cells, taken 360 days after TCRalphabeta/CD19-depleted stem cell transplant. This clonotype was obtained from a boy younger than two who had a stem cell transplant for SCID, so the T cells may come from the graft donor. J is TRBJ2-5 and V is TRBV5-1; either TRBD1 or TRBD2 may fit D (5 bases each). The CDR3 DNA follows: TGCGCCAGCAGCTTGGAAGGGACGACGAAGACCCAGTACTTC. Protein product: CASSLEGTTKTQYF.